This T cell receptor beta chain is drawn from a study of vaccination and CD4 T cells after COVID-19 (dated by TCRdb to 2021 to 2024). In terms of the full investigation: In the convalescent cohort there were six males and four females, among whom were two Hispanic individuals, seven Caucasians, two Asians and one multiracial person. In some eleven COVID-19 convalescent patients and a handful of infection-naive healthy vaccine recipients, researchers compared the spike-specific CD4+ TCR repertoire from before mRNA vaccination with the repertoire from after. Participants got two doses of the Pfizer-BioNTech BNT162b2 vaccine (n=8) or two doses of the Moderna mRNA-1273 vaccine (n=2). Post-COVID blood samples from convalescent patients were collected a median of roughly 100 days after diagnosis, with a range of roughly 35 to 180 days. The cultures were stimulated with overlapping spike peptide pools from SARS-CoV-2 and from the common cold coronaviruses HCoV-NL63, HCoV-OC43 and HCoV-229E. Control cultures received a CEFX viral epitope pool as the positive control, an HIV-1 Nef peptide pool as the negative control, or no peptide. The time from the second vaccine dose to post-vaccine blood sampling had a median of roughly 70 days and ranged from about 13 to 250 days. Broad study findings and their caveats: The median number of SARS-CoV-2-reactive clonotypes rose from 20 to 25 after infection to some 37 after vaccination, but the change was not significant. In convalescent patients, nearly all vaccine-specific clones (304 of 307) were found to be mono-reactive for SARS-CoV-2 spike rather than cross-reactive with common cold coronaviruses. Only a relatively small number of convalescent patients were included in the study, and early timepoints following natural infection were not analyzed. In convalescent patients, a median approximately 83% of post-vaccine SARS-CoV-2-reactive clones were detected only after vaccination, and vaccine-specific priming was suggested by this finding.

This clonotype is deemed medium-sized (0.01 to 0.1%). No antigen is known for it. Base qualities are not at hand, and no much larger clone is one base apart. The protocol used for the library was PCR. DNA from cultured CD4+ T cells underwent TCR sequencing with the Oncomine TCR Beta short-read assay at the Johns Hopkins FTIC core. The QIAamp micro DNA kit was used to extract genomic DNA from the cultured CD4+ T cells. Oncomine TCR Beta libraries made from cultured CD4+ T cells were pooled using unique dual indexes and sequenced on an Illumina iSeq 100. Concerning the study's data processing: Non-productive sequences were removed, and CDR3s that did not start with C, did not end with F or W, or were shorter than 7 amino acids were discarded. Antigen-specific clonotypes were identified using the MANAFEST web application through comparison of peptide-stimulated wells with reference and other culture wells. For a clone to be called positive, the clone needed an FDR below 0.05, an odds ratio above 5, and a productive frequency above 0.1% in at least two of three replicate wells. A clonotype was classed as cross-reactive if the clonotype showed significant expansion both in SARS-CoV-2 spike wells and in at least one common cold coronavirus spike condition. CDR3 homology was assessed with Levenshtein distances (stringdist) and unrooted phylogenetic trees (ape) in R version 3.6.1. Using fastp trimming at Q25 and MiXCR clonotype assembly, TCRdb reanalyzed the public sequencing data and kept in-frame beta chains. A single entry per CDR3 protein holds the most common genes and DNA from its merged rows. What appears here as the V and J calls and clone size reflects TCRdb's work, not the paper's. Within this sample are approximately 11,000 distinct CDR3 sequences, with around 20% of them counted one time only. Together, the top ten hold roughly 12% of the sample.

The germline V gene (reference sequence) yields LNHNV for CDR1 and YYDKDF for CDR2. The CDR3 goes from the cysteine to the phenylalanine over 16 residues. CDR3 DNA only is kept here, 48 bases in frame from base 1. Clipping removes 2 bases from V and 6 bases from J, with 8 as the unmatched junction base count. The treatment or condition label, as the study defines it: roughly 10-day PBMC culture with coronavirus spike peptide pools or control peptides (ViraFEST assay). To expand antigen-specific T cells with peptide pools and then pick out the expanded clonotypes through TCR sequencing, the study relied on the ViraFEST assay. Healthy vaccine recipients had no prior SARS-CoV-2 infection, confirmed by negative nucleocapsid antibody tests before and after vaccination. PBMCs were cultured at fewer than 2.5 million per well in IMDM supplemented with around 5% human AB serum and around 10 IU/ml IL-2, with approximately 9.5 ug/ml peptide pools added. On days 3 and 7, half of the culture medium was replaced with fresh IL-2-containing medium. Once the cells had been in culture for over nine days, the EasySep CD4+ T cell isolation kit was used to isolate CD4+ T cells by negative selection. Ficoll-Paque Plus gradient centrifugation was used to isolate PBMCs from whole blood, and the isolated PBMCs were then either used fresh or cryopreserved at -140C. Triplicate wells were generally used for each culture condition.

The receptor's source is a human donor who received a COVID-19 vaccine. This specimen consisted of CD4+ T cells from blood, cultured in vitro, obtained before SARS-CoV-2 vaccination. This sequence uses TRBV15 and TRBJ1-1, with 11 junctional bases fitting TRBD1. The base sequence is TGTGCCACCAGCAGACGGGTAGGACAGGGGGCTCCTGAAGCTTTCTTT. This is translated as CATSRRVGQGAPEAFF.